This TCR beta chain comes out of a study of blood T cell repertoires in COVID-19. At the level of the study: Some COVID-19 samples were acute and others convalescent; all came from the United States, Italy and Spain.

Trimming pared 3 bases from V and 7 bases from J, leaving 12 bases between. The germline CDR1 and CDR2 sequences are LGHDT and YNNKEL (reference sequence). This CDR3 has 14 residues. Sequencing was performed with immunoSEQ multiplex PCR; in TCRdb, only in-frame clones are kept and a portion is missing. This sample has about 99,000 clones, with about four fifths found just once. The sequence derives from a man aged 65 to 79 with active or convalescent COVID-19. The sequenced sample was peripheral blood. The chain links TRBV3-1 (or the pseudogene TRBV3-2) to TRBJ1-4, with D perhaps TRBD1 (5 bases). The CDR3 region has the DNA TGTGCCAGCAGCCAGACAGCAAGGGGTGAAAAACTGTTTTTT. It translates to CASSQTARGEKLFF.